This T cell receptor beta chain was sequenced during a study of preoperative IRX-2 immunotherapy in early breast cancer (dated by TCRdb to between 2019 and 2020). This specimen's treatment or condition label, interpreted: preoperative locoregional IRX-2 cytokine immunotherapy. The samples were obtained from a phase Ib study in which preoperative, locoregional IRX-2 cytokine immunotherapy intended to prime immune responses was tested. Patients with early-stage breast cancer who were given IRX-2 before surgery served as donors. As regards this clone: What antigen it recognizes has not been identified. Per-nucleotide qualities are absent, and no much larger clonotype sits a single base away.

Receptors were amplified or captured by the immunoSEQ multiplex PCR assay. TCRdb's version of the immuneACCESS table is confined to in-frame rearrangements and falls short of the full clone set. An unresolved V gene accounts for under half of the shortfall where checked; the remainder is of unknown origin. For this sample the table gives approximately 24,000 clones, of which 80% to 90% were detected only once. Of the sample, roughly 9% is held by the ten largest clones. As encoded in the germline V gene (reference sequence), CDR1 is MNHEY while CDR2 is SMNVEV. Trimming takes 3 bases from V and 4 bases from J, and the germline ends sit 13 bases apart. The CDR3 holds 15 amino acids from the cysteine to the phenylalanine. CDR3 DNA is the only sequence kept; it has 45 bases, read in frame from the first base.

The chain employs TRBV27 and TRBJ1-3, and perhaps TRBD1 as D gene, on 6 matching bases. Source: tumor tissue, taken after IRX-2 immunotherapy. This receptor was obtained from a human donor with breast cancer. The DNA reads TGTGCCAGCAGTTTCTCAGGGGTTGAGGGAAACACCATATATTTT. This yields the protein CASSFSGVEGNTIYF.